This record looks at one TCR beta chain sequence and its context. Clones were read by immunoSEQ multiplex PCR, and TCRdb kept only the in-frame ones, dropping some. The sample holds 150,000 to 200,000 clones, 89% seen once. This entry belongs to a study of blood T cell repertoires in COVID-19. With 8 bases clipped from V and 5 bases from J, the junction kept 6 bases outside the gene matches. Germline-derived CDR1 and CDR2 are MNHEY and SVGAGI. This CDR3 contains 15 residues. This receptor was taken from a woman between 40 and 50 years old with acute COVID-19. V gene TRBV6-5 combines with J gene TRBJ1-6; 10 positions match TRBD1. Sequences were obtained from PBMCs or T cells enriched from blood (not recorded which). The CDR3 bases are TGTGCCAGCTTGACAGGGGGCTATAATAATTCACCCCTCCACTTT. Translating it yields CASLTGGYNNSPLHF.